These 30 T cell receptor beta chains originate from one sample sequenced in a study of identifying expanded T cells in peripheral blood. TCRdb keeps only in-frame clones here, not all; method: immunoSEQ multiplex PCR. The data contain tens of thousands of clones, 89% of them singletons. Sequenced input: blood. Source of these receptors: a person aged 18-70 years in good health.

The rearrangement joins TRBV11-1 to TRBJ2-7; 10 bases are a match to TRBD1. In germline, CDR1 is SGHAT, CDR2 FQDESV (reference sequence). V shed 5 bases, J shed 6 bases, and the junction held 7 bases outside the gene matches. This CDR3 is 14 amino acids long. DNA for the CDR3: TGTGCCAGCAGCCAGTCGACAGGGGGCGGCGAGCAGTACTTC. This translates into CASSQSTGGGEQYF.

This chain uses TRBV11-2 with TRBJ1-2; TRBD1 might be the D (5 bases). Trimming took 5 bases from V and 8 from J, leaving 18 bases between them. CDR3 length: 14 amino acids. The germline gives CDR1 SGHAT, CDR2 FQNNGV. CDR3 sequence: CASSPFWGSEGYTF. The CDR3 DNA reads TGTGCCAGCAGCCCCTTCTGGGGGTCGGAAGGCTACACCTTC.

The V and J genes are TRBV6-6 and TRBJ2-1; no reliable D call. This CDR3 is built from 13 residues. The V gene lost 0 bases and the J gene lost 6 bases, with 6 bases spanning the gap. Germline V lookup: CDR1 MNHNY, CDR2 SVGAGI (reference sequence). In DNA, the CDR3 is TGTGCCAGCAGTTACTCGAGGTCCAATGAGCAGTTCTTC. Encoded protein: CASSYSRSNEQFF.

This clone has a single count. The rearrangement uses TRBV5-1 and TRBJ1-1; 11 nucleotides align to TRBD1. Trimming at V came to 4 bases and at J to 3 bases, leaving 11 bases not matched to a gene. Germline CDR1 reads SGHRS; CDR2 reads YFSETQ. The CDR3 has 17 amino acids. The CDR3 sequence: CASSRELPGQGDTEAFF. CDR3 bases: TGCGCCAGCAGCAGAGAACTCCCGGGACAGGGGGACACTGAAGCTTTCTTT. Based on the CDR3 plus reference TRBV5-1 and TRBJ1-1, the full variable domain is KAGVTQTPRYLIKTRGQQVTLSCSPISGHRSVSWYQQTPGQGLQFLFEYFSETQRNKGNFPGRFSGRQFSNSRSEMNVSTLELGDSALYLCASSRELPGQGDTEAFFGQGTRLTVV.

The V call is TRBV7-6, the J call TRBJ2-5; the D is unclear. Between the trimmed V and J ends, which lost 1 base and 5 bases, there was a span of 8 bases. This CDR3 contains 13 residues. The germline gives CDR1 SGHVS, CDR2 FNYEAQ. The CDR3 here is CASSLGDYETQYF. The CDR3 DNA follows: TGTGCCAGCAGCTTAGGAGATTACGAGACCCAGTACTTC.

V and J are TRBV7-2 and TRBJ2-4; D is perhaps TRBD1 or TRBD2 (5 bases each). The CDR3 sequence is 15 residues long. In germline, CDR1 is SGHTA, CDR2 FQGNSA. V was trimmed by 4 bases and J by 8 bases, leaving 18 bases between them. The CDR3 region is CASSSPGPGRHIQYF. CDR3 coding DNA: TGTGCCAGCAGCTCCCCGGGACCCGGGCGTCACATTCAGTACTTC.

The rearrangement joins TRBV6-5 to TRBJ2-4; 10 bases map to TRBD1. Germline assignment: CDR1 MNHEY and CDR2 SVGAGI. The CDR3 is made up of 14 amino acids. V gave up 4 bases and J gave up 8 bases; unmatched junction bases: 5. CDR3 sequence reads: CASSSGTGVDIQYF. The CDR3, as DNA: TGTGCCAGCAGTTCCGGGACAGGGGTGGACATTCAGTACTTC.

V gene TRBV5-4 combines with J gene TRBJ2-1, with 8 nucleotides matching TRBD2. Per the germline V gene, CDR1 is SGHNT and CDR2 is YYREEE (reference sequence). Unmatched junction bases numbered 4, after V lost 2 bases and J lost 9 bases. The CDR3 is 13 amino acids. The CDR3 nucleotides are TGTGCCAGCAGCTTAGCGGGAGTAGGTGAGCAGTTCTTC. This codes for CASSLAGVGEQFF. Together with reference TRBV5-4 and TRBJ2-1, the CDR3 gives the full variable domain: ETGVTQSPTHLIKTRGQQVTLRCSSQSGHNTVSWYQQALGQGPQFIFQYYREEENGRGNFPPRFSGLQFPNYSSELNVNALELDDSALYLCASSLAGVGEQFFGPGTRLTVL.

This chain connects TRBV7-8 to TRBJ2-5; 14 bases are a match to TRBD2. The J segment lost 3 bases and the V segment lost 5 bases, leaving 5 bases of the junction unmatched. CDR1 is SGHVS, CDR2 FQNEAQ, per germline. The CDR3 runs 16 residues. CDR3 in DNA: TGTGCCAGCAGCAAGGGGACTAGCGGGGGAGAAGAGACCCAGTACTTC. This encodes CASSKGTSGGEETQYF.

V gene TRBV7-2 combines with J gene TRBJ2-5; D may be TRBD1 (6 bases). The J call may not be correct, given that the DNA end is closer to TRBJ2-7. CDR3 length equals 13 residues. Per germline, CDR1 SGHTA and CDR2 FQGNSA. As DNA, the CDR3 is TGTGCCAGCAGAGCTACAGGGACGAACGAGCAGTACTTC. It codes for CASRATGTNEQYF.

This clone appeared once. The J gene is TRBJ2-7, the V gene TRBV19; D not resolved. The CDR3 length is 11 residues. Trimming removed 5 bases from V and 3 bases from J, with 5 bases in between. Per the germline V gene, CDR1 is LNHDA and CDR2 is SQIVND (reference sequence). As DNA, the CDR3 is TGTGCCAGTAGTGGCGTCTACGAGCAGTACTTC. It specifies CASSGVYEQYF.

The rearrangement joins TRBV7-2 to TRBJ2-2; D call uncertain. The germline CDR1 and CDR2 sequences are SGHTA and FQGNSA. Trimming pared 5 bases from V and 1 base from J, leaving 8 bases between. CDR3 length equals 14 residues. The CDR3 DNA reads as TGTGCCAGCAGCCTCTCCAGGAACACCGGGGAGCTGTTTTTT. Translation gives CASSLSRNTGELFF.

The chain links TRBV4-1 to TRBJ1-2; no reliable D call. The V and J ends lost 4 bases and 0 bases respectively, with 15 bases between them. CDR1 and CDR2 (germline): MGHRA, YSYEKL. CDR3 length equals 16 residues. CDR3: CASSLKAPSSNYGYTF. The CDR3 DNA is TGCGCCAGCAGCCTCAAAGCCCCCAGCTCTAACTATGGCTACACCTTC.

This rearrangement joins TRBV29-1 to TRBJ1-1; no definite D call. CDR3 length: 11 amino acids. The germline CDR1 and CDR2 sequences are SQVTM and ANQGSEA. CDR3 bases: TGCCCCGCCCCGGAGGGCACTGAAGCTTTCTTT. Its protein product is CPAPEGTEAFF.

The chain has TRBV7-3 and TRBJ2-3, with D possibly being TRBD1 or TRBD2 (7 bases each). From germline, CDR1 is SGHTA and CDR2 FQGTGA. Trimming took off 5 bases at V and 2 bases at J, with 14 bases between the two ends. The CDR3 runs 15 residues. As DNA, the CDR3 is TGTGCCAGCAGCCCTCAGGGGGGGTTCACAGATACGCAGTATTTT. As protein: CASSPQGGFTDTQYF.

For the CDR3, the DNA is TGTGCCAGCAGTCGACAAAGCTCAGCTAACTATGGCTACACCTTC. Protein: CASSRQSSANYGYTF. This chain links TRBV6-6 with TRBJ1-2, with D unresolved. Looked up from germline, CDR1 is MNHNY and CDR2 is SVGAGI (reference sequence). V lost 5 bases to trimming and J lost 0 bases, with 13 bases between them. The CDR3 totals 15 residues.

This chain connects TRBV21-1 to TRBJ1-2. TRBV21-1 is a pseudogene. The CDR3 extends over 14 amino acids. The CDR3 DNA reads TGTGCCAGCAGCCCGCCTGATCGCCTTAAGGGCTACACCTTC. This codes for CASSPPDRLKGYTF.

This sequence joins TRBV7-2 and TRBJ1-4; a possible D gene is TRBD1 (5 bases). The CDR3 has 15 residues. CDR1 SGHTA and CDR2 FQGNSA come from the germline V gene. V shed 8 bases and J shed 8 bases, with 21 bases lying between them. CDR3 nucleotides: TGTGCCAGCCAACCGGGACGGGCCTTTGGAGAAAAACTGTTTTTT. It is translated as CASQPGRAFGEKLFF.

The rearrangement joins TRBV5-6 to TRBJ1-1, with a tentative D call TRBD1 (5 bases). V was clipped by 5 bases and J by 3 bases, with 20 bases between them. The CDR3 runs to 16 residues. Germline V gene lookup returns CDR1 SGHDT and CDR2 YYEEEE. This chain's CDR3 is CASRFMGRGLDTEAFF. CDR3 in DNA: TGTGCCAGCAGGTTCATGGGCCGGGGGTTGGACACTGAAGCTTTCTTT.

This clone was found once. The gene calls are TRBV6-1 and TRBJ1-5; possible D gene TRBD1, 5 bases. This CDR3 comprises 15 residues. The V gene lost 4 bases and the J gene lost 2 bases, with 12 bases spanning the gap. Germline V gene sequence: CDR1 MNHNS, CDR2 SASEGT. Here the CDR3 DNA reads TGTGCCAGCAGTGTGGTCGGGGCTGGCAATCAGCCCCAGCATTTT. It specifies CASSVVGAGNQPQHF.

This clone was seen just once. This chain uses TRBV7-2 with TRBJ2-7, with a weak D call TRBD2 (5 bases). Germline V CDR1 and CDR2: SGHTA, FQGNSA. The CDR3 sequence is 13 residues long. Trimming shortened V by 5 bases and J by 3 bases, and 11 bases separated the two germline ends. CDR3 DNA: TGTGCCAGCAGCCAAGCGGCAGACTACGAGCAGTACTTC. Translating gives CASSQAADYEQYF. Using reference TRBV7-2 and TRBJ2-7 for the parts outside the CDR3, the full variable domain is GAGVSQSPSNKVTEKGKDVELRCDPISGHTALYWYRQSLGQGLEFLIYFQGNSAPDKSGLPSDRFSAERTGGSVSTLTIQRTQQEDSAVYLCASSQAADYEQYFGPGTRLTVT.

This chain joins TRBV19 and TRBJ2-1, with 7 bases that match TRBD1. The CDR3 totals 14 residues. Germline V gene sequence: CDR1 LNHDA, CDR2 SQIVND (reference sequence). The V gene end was trimmed by 4 bases and the J gene end by 4 bases; junction bases not matched to a gene: 4. The CDR3 loop reads CASSTPGQYNEQFF. CDR3 coding DNA: TGTGCCAGTAGTACTCCGGGACAGTACAATGAGCAGTTCTTC. Using reference TRBV19 and TRBJ2-1 for the parts outside the CDR3, the full variable domain is DGGITQSPKYLFRKEGQNVTLSCEQNLNHDAMYWYRQDPGQGLRLIYYSQIVNDFQKGDIAEGYSVSREKKESFPLTVTSAQKNPTAFYLCASSTPGQYNEQFFGPGTRLTVL.

The chain uses TRBV5-5 and TRBJ2-1; D remains unclear. Germline CDR1 is SGHKS and CDR2 is YYEKEE (reference sequence). This CDR3 region has 17 residues. Trimming removed 0 bases from V and 0 bases from J, with 13 bases in between. For the CDR3, the DNA is TGTGCCAGCAGCTTGGCCGCATTGCAGGACTCCTACAATGAGCAGTTCTTC. Translation gives CASSLAALQDSYNEQFF. Variable domain in full (rest from reference TRBV5-5 and TRBJ2-1): DAGVTQSPTHLIKTRGQQVTLRCSPISGHKSVSWYQQVLGQGPQFIFQYYEKEERGRGNFPDRFSARQFPNYSSELNVNALLLGDSALYLCASSLAALQDSYNEQFFGPGTRLTVL.

V and J are TRBV7-2 and TRBJ1-6; 8 positions agree with TRBD1. The junction had 15 bases not matched to a gene; V was cut back by 1 base and J by 7 bases. This CDR3 spans 19 amino acids. Germline V CDR1 and CDR2: SGHTA, FQGNSA. CDR3 sequence reads: CASSLGLSQGAIWNSPLHF. The CDR3 DNA sequence: TGTGCCAGCAGCTTAGGCCTCAGCCAGGGGGCGATTTGGAATTCACCCCTCCACTTT.

J is TRBJ2-1 and V is TRBV7-2; 11 bases line up with TRBD2. The CDR3 totals 15 residues. With 5 bases clipped from V and 4 bases from J, the junction kept 4 bases outside the gene matches. Germline-derived CDR1 and CDR2 are SGHTA and FQGNSA. Here the CDR3 DNA reads TGTGCCAGCAGCCTAATAGCGGGGGGGTACAATGAGCAGTTCTTC. Amino acids: CASSLIAGGYNEQFF.

The CDR3 sequence: CATSRGTGENIQYF. CDR3 coding DNA: TGTGCCACCAGCAGAGGGACAGGGGAAAACATTCAGTACTTC. J is TRBJ2-4 and V is TRBV15; 9 bases align to TRBD1. The CDR3 contains 14 residues. Trimming at V came to 1 base and at J to 5 bases, leaving 0 bases not matched to a gene. Germline V gene sequence: CDR1 LNHNV, CDR2 YYDKDF (reference sequence).

This clone appeared once. This chain's CDR3 is CASSIEGGRPMNTEAFF. The DNA of the CDR3 is TGTGCCAGTAGTATAGAAGGGGGCAGACCCATGAACACTGAAGCTTTCTTT. V gene TRBV19 combines with J gene TRBJ1-1; 7 nucleotides align to TRBD1. There are 17 residues in the CDR3. V dropped 0 bases and J dropped 0; count of bases not matched to a gene: 7. Per the germline V gene, CDR1 is LNHDA and CDR2 is SQIVND (reference sequence).

V gene TRBV5-4 combines with J gene TRBJ1-2; weak D call: TRBD1 (6 bases). Per the germline V gene, CDR1 is SGHNT and CDR2 is YYREEE (reference sequence). Deletions cut 4 bases from V and 4 bases from J, with 8 bases between. CDR3 size: 12 residues. The CDR3 DNA follows: TGTGCCAGCAGCCCGGACAGCTATGGCTACACCTTC. This codes for CASSPDSYGYTF.

The chain has TRBV4-3 and TRBJ2-7; tentative D call: TRBD1 (5 bases). Germline CDR1 is LGHNA and CDR2 is YSLEER. Trimming removed 0 bases from V and 0 bases from J, with 9 bases in between. The CDR3 is 15 amino acids. The CDR3 sequence: CASSQDRQGSYEQYF. The DNA of the CDR3 is TGCGCCAGCAGCCAAGATCGGCAGGGCTCCTACGAGCAGTACTTC.

The chain is built from TRBV27 and TRBJ1-5; unclear D gene. The V gene's germline CDR1 is MNHEY and CDR2 SMNVEV (reference sequence). Trimming pared 3 bases from V and 7 bases from J, leaving 7 bases between. The CDR3 has 12 amino acids. The CDR3 is CASSFAGQPQHF. CDR3 sequence (DNA): TGTGCCAGCAGTTTCGCCGGGCAGCCCCAGCATTTT.